This T cell receptor (beta chain) was captured by sequencing in a study of beta chain features in type 1 diabetes. Each of the CD4+ naive, central memory, regulatory and stem cell-like memory populations was sorted via CD45RO/CCR7/CD25/CD127/CD95/CD27. Expressed TCRB transcripts got sequenced, as all isolated RNA was reverse transcribed. The data were produced by immunoSEQ multiplex PCR, yet TCRdb's version contains in-frame clones alone and is incomplete. The table shows 130,000 to 150,000 clones, with roughly 50% occurring only once. V was cut by 4 bases and J by 4 bases, with 10 bases left in between. There are 12 residues in the CDR3. Per the germline V gene, CDR1 is GTSNPN and CDR2 is SVGIG (reference sequence).

The sequence came from a man in his late teens or twenties in good health. Specimen: Tregs from blood. V gene TRBV30 combines with J gene TRBJ1-2; no clear D. CDR3: CAWIVAGYGYTF. The CDR3 DNA reads TGTGCCTGGATTGTAGCAGGCTATGGCTACACCTTC.